This T cell receptor beta chain is from a study of shared clonotypes between healthy human individuals. Study summary: Researchers assigned three CD4 naive, three CD4 memory, two CD8 naive and one CD8 memory plate to each donor.

Sequencing used immunoSEQ multiplex PCR; TCRdb keeps in-frame clones, though not all of them. The table lists some 2.4 million clones, over 85% of them singletons. The receptor was derived from a man younger than 30 in good health. Some clones in this sample may be carry-over from other donors' samples. Sequencing input: naive CD4+ T cells from PBMCs. Noted subset: CD45RA+ positively selected.

This CDR3 is CASSPGLAGVETQYF. CDR3 nucleotides: TGTGCCAGCAGTCCGGGACTAGCGGGAGTAGAGACCCAGTACTTC. V usage is TRBV5-6 and J usage is TRBJ2-5, with 14 bases fitting TRBD2. This CDR3 is built from 15 residues. V shed 5 bases and J 4 bases; nucleotides not matched to a gene: 4. Germline V lookup: CDR1 SGHDT, CDR2 YYEEEE.